The clone carrying this T cell receptor beta chain has ten or more counts. What it recognizes is unknown. Regions amplified from RNA transcripts were the TCR beta CDR3 regions. The HTBI primer set was used in a first-round RT-PCR of the TCR CDR3. Via MiXCR, TCRdb re-called the multiplex PCR reads, giving one row per CDR3 protein. Here the sample spans about 370,000 distinct CDR3 sequences, about 15% being singletons. The data were taken from a study of T cells in Graves' hyperthyroidism and ophthalmopathy. Notes on the study in general: Most thyroid clonotypes that were expanded above 0.001 also turned up in blood. A 13 V-J model separated ophthalmopathy from stable hyperthyroidism. Before onset, ophthalmopathy was predicted by the model a median approximately 6.6 months earlier.

Source material: blood. This TCR was recovered from a woman aged 55-70 years with Graves' ophthalmopathy.

The CDR3 loop is CASSQVPQGLPSNQPQHF. Written as DNA, the CDR3 is TGTGCCAGCAGCCAAGTTCCCCAAGGGCTGCCAAGCAATCAGCCCCAGCATTTT. The chain uses TRBV3-1 and TRBJ1-5; D is uncertain. Looked up from germline, CDR1 is LGHDT and CDR2 is YNNKEL (reference sequence). The germline V and J ends were trimmed by 1 base and 1 base, with 17 bases remaining between them. CDR3 length: 18 amino acids.